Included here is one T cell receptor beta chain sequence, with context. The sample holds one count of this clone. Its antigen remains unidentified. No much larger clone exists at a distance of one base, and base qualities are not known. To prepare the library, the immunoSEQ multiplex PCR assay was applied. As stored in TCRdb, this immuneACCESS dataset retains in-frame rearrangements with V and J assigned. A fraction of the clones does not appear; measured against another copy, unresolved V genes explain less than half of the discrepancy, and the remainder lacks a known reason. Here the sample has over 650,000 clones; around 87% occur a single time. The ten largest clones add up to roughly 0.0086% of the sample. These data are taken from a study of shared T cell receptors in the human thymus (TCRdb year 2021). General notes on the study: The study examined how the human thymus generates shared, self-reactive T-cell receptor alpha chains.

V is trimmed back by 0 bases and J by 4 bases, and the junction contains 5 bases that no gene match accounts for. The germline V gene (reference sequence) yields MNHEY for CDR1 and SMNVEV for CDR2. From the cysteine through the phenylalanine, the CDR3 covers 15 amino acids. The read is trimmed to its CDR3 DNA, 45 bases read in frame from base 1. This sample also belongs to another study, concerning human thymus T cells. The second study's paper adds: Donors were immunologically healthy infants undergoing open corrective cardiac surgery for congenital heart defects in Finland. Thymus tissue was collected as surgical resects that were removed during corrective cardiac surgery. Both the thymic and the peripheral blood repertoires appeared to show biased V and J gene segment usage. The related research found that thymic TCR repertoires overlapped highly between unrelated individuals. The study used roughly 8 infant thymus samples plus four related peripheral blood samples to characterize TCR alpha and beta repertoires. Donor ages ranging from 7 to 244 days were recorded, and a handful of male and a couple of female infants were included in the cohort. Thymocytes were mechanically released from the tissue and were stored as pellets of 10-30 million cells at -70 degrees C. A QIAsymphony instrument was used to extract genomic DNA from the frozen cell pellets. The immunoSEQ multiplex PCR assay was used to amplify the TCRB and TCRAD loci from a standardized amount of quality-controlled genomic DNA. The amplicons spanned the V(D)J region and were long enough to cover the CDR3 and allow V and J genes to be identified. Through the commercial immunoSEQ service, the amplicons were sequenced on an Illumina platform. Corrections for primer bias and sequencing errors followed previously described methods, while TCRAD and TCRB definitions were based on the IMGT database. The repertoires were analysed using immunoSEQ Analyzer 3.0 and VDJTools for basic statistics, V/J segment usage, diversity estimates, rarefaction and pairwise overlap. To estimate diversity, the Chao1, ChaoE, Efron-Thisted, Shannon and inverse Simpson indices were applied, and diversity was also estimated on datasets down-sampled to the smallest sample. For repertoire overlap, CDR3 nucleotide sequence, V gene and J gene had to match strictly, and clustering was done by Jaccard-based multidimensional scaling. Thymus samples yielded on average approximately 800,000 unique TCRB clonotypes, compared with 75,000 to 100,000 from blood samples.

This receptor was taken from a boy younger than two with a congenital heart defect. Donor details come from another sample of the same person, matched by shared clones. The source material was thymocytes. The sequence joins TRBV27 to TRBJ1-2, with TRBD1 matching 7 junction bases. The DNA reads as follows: TGTGCCAGCAGTTTATCGGGGACAGCCTCCTATGGCTACACCTTC. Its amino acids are CASSLSGTASYGYTF.